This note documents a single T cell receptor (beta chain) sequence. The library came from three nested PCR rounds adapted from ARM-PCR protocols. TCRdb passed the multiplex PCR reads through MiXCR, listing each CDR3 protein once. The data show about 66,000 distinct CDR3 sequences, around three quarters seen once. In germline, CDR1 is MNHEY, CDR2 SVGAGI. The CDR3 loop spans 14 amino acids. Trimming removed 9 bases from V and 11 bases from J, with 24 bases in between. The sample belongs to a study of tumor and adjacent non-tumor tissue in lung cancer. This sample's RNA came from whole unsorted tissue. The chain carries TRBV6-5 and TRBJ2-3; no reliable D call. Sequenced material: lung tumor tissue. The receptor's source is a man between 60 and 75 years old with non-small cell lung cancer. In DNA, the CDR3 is TGTGCCAGAAGTGCGGCCTCACCTCCAAGTAAGCAGTATTTT. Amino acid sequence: CARSAASPPSKQYF.